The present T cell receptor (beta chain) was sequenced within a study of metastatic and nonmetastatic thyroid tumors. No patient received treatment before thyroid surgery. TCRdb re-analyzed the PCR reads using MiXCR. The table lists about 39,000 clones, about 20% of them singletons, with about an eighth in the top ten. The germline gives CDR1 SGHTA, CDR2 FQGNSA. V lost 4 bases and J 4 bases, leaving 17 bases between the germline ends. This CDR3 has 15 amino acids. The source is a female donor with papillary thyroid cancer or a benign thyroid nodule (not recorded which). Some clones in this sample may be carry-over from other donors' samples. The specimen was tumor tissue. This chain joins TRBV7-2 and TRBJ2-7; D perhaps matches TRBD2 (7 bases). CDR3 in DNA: TGTGCCAGCAGCTCTTTGGCGCGGGGGCCTTACGAGCAGTACTTC. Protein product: CASSSLARGPYEQYF.